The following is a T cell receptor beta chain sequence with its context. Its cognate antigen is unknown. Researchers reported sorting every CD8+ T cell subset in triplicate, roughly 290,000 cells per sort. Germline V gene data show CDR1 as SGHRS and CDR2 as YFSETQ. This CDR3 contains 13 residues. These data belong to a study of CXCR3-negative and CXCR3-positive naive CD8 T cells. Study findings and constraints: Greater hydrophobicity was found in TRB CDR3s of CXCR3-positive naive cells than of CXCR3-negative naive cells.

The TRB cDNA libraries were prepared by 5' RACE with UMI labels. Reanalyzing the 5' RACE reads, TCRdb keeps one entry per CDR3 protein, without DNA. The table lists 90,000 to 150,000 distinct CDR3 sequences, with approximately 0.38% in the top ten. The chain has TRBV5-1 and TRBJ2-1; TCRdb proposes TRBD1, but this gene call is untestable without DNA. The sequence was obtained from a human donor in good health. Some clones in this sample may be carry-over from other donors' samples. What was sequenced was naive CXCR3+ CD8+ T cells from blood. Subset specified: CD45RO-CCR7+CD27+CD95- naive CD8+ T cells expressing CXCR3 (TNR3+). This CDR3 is CASSMSHINEQFF.